This is a list of T cell receptor beta chains from one sample in a study of shared clonotypes between healthy human individuals. Using immunoSEQ multiplex PCR, the repertoire was profiled, and TCRdb retains in-frame clones only, with some absent. Of hundreds of thousands of clones in the sample, roughly 96% are singletons; the top ten hold 0.11%. Input material: naive CD8+ T cells sorted from blood. These receptor sequences come from a woman aged 30 to 39 in good health. Each CDR3 is given with its conserved first and last residue. Fields, in order: J gene, clone size, V gene, D gene, CDR3 protein, CDR3 DNA. A D gene is named only where the DNA matches it firmly. The size entry is marked missing in some rows and otherwise reads once, few, many or a size class.

J: TRBJ2-1; size: NA; V: TRBV19; D: TRBD1; CDR3: CASSRDRDGTYNEQFF; DNA: TGTGCCAGTAGTCGGGACAGGGATGGGACCTACAATGAGCAGTTCTTC
J: TRBJ1-2; size: NA; V: TRBV11-3; D: NA; CDR3: CASSLDRGNGYTF; DNA: TGTGCCAGCAGCTTAGATCGCGGGAATGGCTACACCTTC
J: TRBJ1-1; size: NA; V: TRBV5-6; D: TRBD1; CDR3: CASSLGQGMNTEAFF; DNA: TGTGCCAGCAGCCTCGGACAGGGGATGAACACTGAAGCTTTCTTT
J: TRBJ2-5; size: NA; V: TRBV2; D: NA; CDR3: CASRATTQQRGETQYF; DNA: TGTGCCAGCAGAGCTACGACCCAACAACGTGGGGAGACCCAGTACTTC
J: TRBJ1-5; size: once; V: TRBV10-1; D: NA; CDR3: CASSEDGQPQHF; DNA: TGCGCCAGCAGTGAAGATGGGCAGCCCCAGCATTTT
J: TRBJ2-7; size: NA; V: TRBV13; D: TRBD2; CDR3: CASSHDGLAGRYEQYF; DNA: TGTGCCAGCAGCCACGACGGACTAGCGGGGAGATACGAGCAGTACTTC
J: TRBJ2-3; size: NA; V: TRBV27; D: TRBD1; CDR3: CASSSGQGGYTQYF; DNA: TGTGCCAGCAGCTCCGGACAGGGGGGATATACGCAGTATTTT
J: TRBJ2-7; size: NA; V: TRBV5-1; D: NA; CDR3: CASSLERNLGYEQYF; DNA: TGCGCCAGCAGCTTGGAGCGGAATCTCGGCTACGAGCAGTACTTC
J: TRBJ2-1; size: NA; V: TRBV28; D: NA; CDR3: CASSLKFRGAGRFF; DNA: TGTGCCAGCAGTTTGAAATTTCGTGGGGCGGGGCGGTTCTTC
J: TRBJ2-5; size: NA; V: TRBV4-1; D: TRBD1; CDR3: CASSPPVESTGTGYEETQYF; DNA: TGCGCCAGCAGCCCGCCTGTCGAAAGTACCGGGACAGGCTACGAAGAGACCCAGTACTTC
J: TRBJ1-2; size: NA; V: TRBV19; D: NA; CDR3: CASSTARGSNYGYTF; DNA: TGTGCCAGTAGTACCGCAAGAGGCTCTAACTATGGCTACACCTTC
J: TRBJ2-4; size: NA; V: TRBV19; D: NA; CDR3: CASSAAVEAKNIQYF; DNA: TGTGCCAGTTCGGCGGCCGTCGAGGCCAAAAACATTCAGTACTTC
J: TRBJ2-7; size: NA; V: TRBV11-2; D: NA; CDR3: CASRRTDSYEQYF; DNA: TGTGCCAGCCGCCGTACCGACAGCTACGAGCAGTACTTC
J: TRBJ2-1; size: NA; V: TRBV20-1; D: NA; CDR3: CSARTNEQFF; DNA: TGCAGTGCTAGAACAAATGAGCAGTTCTTC
J: TRBJ2-7; size: NA; V: TRBV19; D: TRBD2; CDR3: CASSIWTSGSYEQYF; DNA: TGTGCCAGTAGTATTTGGACTAGCGGGAGTTACGAGCAGTACTTC
J: TRBJ2-3; size: NA; V: TRBV27; D: TRBD1; CDR3: CASRGQGSWTDTQYF; DNA: TGTGCCAGCAGGGGACAGGGTTCATGGACAGATACGCAGTATTTT
J: TRBJ1-1; size: NA; V: TRBV9; D: NA; CDR3: CASTLGYMNTEAFF; DNA: TGTGCCAGCACCCTCGGATATATGAACACTGAAGCTTTCTTT
J: TRBJ1-6; size: once; V: TRBV30; D: TRBD1; CDR3: CAWSGRGQQNSPLHF; DNA: TGTGCCTGGAGTGGCAGGGGGCAGCAGAATTCACCCCTCCACTTT
J: TRBJ2-7; size: NA; V: TRBV28; D: NA; CDR3: CASSLLSGNYEQYF; DNA: TGTGCCAGCAGTTTACTCTCCGGGAACTACGAGCAGTACTTC
J: TRBJ2-7; size: NA; V: TRBV6-1; D: NA; CDR3: CASSTSDSYEQYF; DNA: TGTGCCAGCAGTACCTCGGACAGCTACGAGCAGTACTTC
J: TRBJ2-7; size: NA; V: TRBV5-1; D: TRBD1; CDR3: CASSFFAGGYEQYF; DNA: TGCGCCAGCAGCTTTTTCGCAGGGGGCTACGAGCAGTACTTC
J: TRBJ1-3; size: NA; V: TRBV4-1; D: TRBD1; CDR3: CASSQFRGPGNTIYF; DNA: TGCGCCAGCAGCCAATTCAGGGGGCCTGGAAACACCATATATTTT
J: TRBJ1-1; size: NA; V: TRBV10-3; D: NA; CDR3: CAISETGRNTEAFF; DNA: TGTGCCATCAGTGAAACAGGGCGGAACACTGAAGCTTTCTTT
J: TRBJ2-7; size: NA; V: TRBV5-6; D: TRBD1; CDR3: CASSKDRAGEQYF; DNA: TGTGCCAGCAGCAAGGACAGGGCCGGAGAGCAGTACTTC
J: TRBJ2-3; size: NA; V: TRBV19; D: TRBD2; CDR3: CASSMGLKREFDDTQYF; DNA: TGTGCCAGTAGTATGGGATTGAAGCGGGAGTTTGATGATACGCAGTATTTT
J: TRBJ2-3; size: once; V: TRBV27; D: TRBD2; CDR3: CASSLVAGGRADTQYF; DNA: TGTGCCAGCAGTTTAGTAGCGGGAGGGCGGGCAGATACGCAGTATTTT
J: TRBJ2-1; size: NA; V: TRBV7-8; D: TRBD2; CDR3: CASSWTSGGKLTYNEQFF; DNA: TGTGCCAGCAGCTGGACTAGCGGGGGGAAGTTGACCTACAATGAGCAGTTCTTC